This T cell receptor (beta chain) was captured by sequencing in a study of Graves' ophthalmopathy and Graves' hyperthyroidism. In this sample, this clonotype turned up many times. No antigen is known for it. Other autoimmune disease, uncontrolled infection, pregnancy and lactation led to exclusion. CDR3 length: 14 residues. The J segment lost 0 bases and the V segment lost 6 bases, leaving 1 base of the junction unmatched. Study findings and constraints: In predicting ophthalmopathy progression, the model reached 70.59% sensitivity and under 75% specificity.

Beta-chain TCR CDR3 regions were amplified from RNA transcripts. RT-PCR with HTBI primers came first, then second-round multiplex PCR. MiXCR, run by TCRdb on the multiplex PCR reads, gives a single entry per CDR3 protein. The sample contains around 520,000 distinct CDR3 sequences, 35% to 40% of which appear only once. Sequencing was done on a sample of peripheral blood or thyroid tissue (not recorded which). The receptor was derived from an adult man with Graves' hyperthyroidism. The V gene is TRBV12-3 or TRBV12-4, the J gene TRBJ1-5, with 8 bases aligning to TRBD1. The CDR3, as DNA: TGTGCCAGCAGAGGGACAGGTAGCAATCAGCCCCAGCATTTT. Protein: CASRGTGSNQPQHF.